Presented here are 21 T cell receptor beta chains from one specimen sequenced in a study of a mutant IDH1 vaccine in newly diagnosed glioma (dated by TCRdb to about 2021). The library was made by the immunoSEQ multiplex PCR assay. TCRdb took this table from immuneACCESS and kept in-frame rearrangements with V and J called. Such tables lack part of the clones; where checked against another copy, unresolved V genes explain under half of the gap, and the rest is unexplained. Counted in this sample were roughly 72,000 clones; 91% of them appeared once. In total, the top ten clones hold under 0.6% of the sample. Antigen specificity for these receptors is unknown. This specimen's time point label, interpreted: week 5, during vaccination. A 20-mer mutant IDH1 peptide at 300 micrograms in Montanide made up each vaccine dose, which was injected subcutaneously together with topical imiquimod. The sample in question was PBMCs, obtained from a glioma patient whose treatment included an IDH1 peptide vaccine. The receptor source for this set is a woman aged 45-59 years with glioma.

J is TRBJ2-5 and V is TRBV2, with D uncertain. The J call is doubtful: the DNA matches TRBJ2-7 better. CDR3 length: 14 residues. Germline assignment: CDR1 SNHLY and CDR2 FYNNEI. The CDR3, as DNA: TGTGCCATCGTATCCGAGCCGGGCTCCTACGAGCAGTACTTC. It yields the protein CAIVSEPGSYEQYF.

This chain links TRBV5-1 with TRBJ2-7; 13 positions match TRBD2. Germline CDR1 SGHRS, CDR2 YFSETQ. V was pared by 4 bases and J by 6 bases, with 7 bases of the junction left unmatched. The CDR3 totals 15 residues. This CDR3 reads CASSPRTSGSPEQYF. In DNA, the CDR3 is TGCGCCAGCAGCCCACGGACTAGCGGGAGCCCCGAGCAGTACTTC.

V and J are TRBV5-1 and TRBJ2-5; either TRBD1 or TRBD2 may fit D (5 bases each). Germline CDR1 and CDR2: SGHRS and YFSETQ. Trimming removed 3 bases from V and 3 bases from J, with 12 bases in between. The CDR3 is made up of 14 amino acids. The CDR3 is CASSSGLDKETQYF. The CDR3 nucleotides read TGCGCCAGCAGCTCAGGACTGGACAAAGAGACCCAGTACTTC.

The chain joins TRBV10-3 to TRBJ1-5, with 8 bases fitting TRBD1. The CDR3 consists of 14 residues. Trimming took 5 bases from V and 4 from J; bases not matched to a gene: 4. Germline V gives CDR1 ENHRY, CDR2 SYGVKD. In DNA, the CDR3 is TGTGCCATCAGTTTTGGACAGGGTAATCAGCCCCAGCATTTT. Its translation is CAISFGQGNQPQHF.

The CDR3 coding sequence is TGTGCCAGCAGGAACGAGCCTGGAGTTGACACCGGGGAGCTGTTTTTT. This translates into CASRNEPGVDTGELFF. The gene calls are TRBV2 and TRBJ2-2, with unresolved D. This CDR3 has 16 amino acids. Trimming left V 6 bases short and J 3 bases short, with 17 bases between. Germline CDR1 reads SNHLY; CDR2 reads FYNNEI.

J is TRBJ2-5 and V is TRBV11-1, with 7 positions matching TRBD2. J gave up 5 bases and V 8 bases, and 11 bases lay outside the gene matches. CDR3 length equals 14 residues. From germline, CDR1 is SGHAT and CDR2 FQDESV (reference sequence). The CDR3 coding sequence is TGTGCCAGCGCGGCGGGAGTGCGGGGGGAGACCCAGTACTTC. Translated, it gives CASAAGVRGETQYF.

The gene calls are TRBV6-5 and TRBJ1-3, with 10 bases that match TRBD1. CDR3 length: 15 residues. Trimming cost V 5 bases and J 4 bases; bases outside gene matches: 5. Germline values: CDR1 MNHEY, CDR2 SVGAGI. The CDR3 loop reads CASSLDRGHGNTIYF. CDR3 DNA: TGTGCCAGCAGTCTAGACAGGGGGCACGGAAACACCATATATTTT.

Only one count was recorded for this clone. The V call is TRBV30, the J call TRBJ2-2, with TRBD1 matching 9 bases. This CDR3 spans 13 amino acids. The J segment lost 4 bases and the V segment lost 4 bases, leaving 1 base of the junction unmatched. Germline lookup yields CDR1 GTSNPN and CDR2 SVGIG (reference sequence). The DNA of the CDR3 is TGTGCCTGGACGGACAGGGGCACCGGGGAGCTGTTTTTT. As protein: CAWTDRGTGELFF.

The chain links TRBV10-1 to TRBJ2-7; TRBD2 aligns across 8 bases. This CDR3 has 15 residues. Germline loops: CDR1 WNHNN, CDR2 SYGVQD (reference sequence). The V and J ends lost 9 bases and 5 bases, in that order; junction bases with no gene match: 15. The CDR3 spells CASSGSGSGFNEQYF. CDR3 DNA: TGCGCCAGTTCAGGGAGCGGGAGTGGTTTCAACGAGCAGTACTTC.

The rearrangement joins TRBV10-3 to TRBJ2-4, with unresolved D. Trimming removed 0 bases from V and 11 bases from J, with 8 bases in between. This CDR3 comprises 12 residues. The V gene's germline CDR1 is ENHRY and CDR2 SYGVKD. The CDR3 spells CAISESIDLQYF. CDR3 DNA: TGTGCCATCAGTGAGTCGATAGACCTTCAGTACTTC.

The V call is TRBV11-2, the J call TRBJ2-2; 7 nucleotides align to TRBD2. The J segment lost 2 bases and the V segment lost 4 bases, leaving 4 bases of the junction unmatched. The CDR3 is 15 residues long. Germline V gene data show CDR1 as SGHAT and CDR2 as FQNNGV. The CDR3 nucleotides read TGTGCCAGCAGCTCCTGGGAGGGTAACACCGGGGAGCTGTTTTTT. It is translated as CASSSWEGNTGELFF.

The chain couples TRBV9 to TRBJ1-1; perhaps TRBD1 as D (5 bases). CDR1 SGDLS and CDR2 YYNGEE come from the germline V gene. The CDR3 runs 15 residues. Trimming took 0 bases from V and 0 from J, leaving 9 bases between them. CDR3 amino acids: CASSVGAGMNTEAFF. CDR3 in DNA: TGTGCCAGCAGCGTAGGTGCAGGGATGAACACTGAAGCTTTCTTT.

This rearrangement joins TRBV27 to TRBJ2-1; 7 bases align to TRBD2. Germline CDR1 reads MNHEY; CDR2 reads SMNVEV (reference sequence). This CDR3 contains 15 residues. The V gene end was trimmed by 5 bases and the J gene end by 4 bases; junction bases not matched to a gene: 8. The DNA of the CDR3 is TGTGCCAGCAGTGGGGAGGGCCGCGGGTACAATGAGCAGTTCTTC. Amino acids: CASSGEGRGYNEQFF.

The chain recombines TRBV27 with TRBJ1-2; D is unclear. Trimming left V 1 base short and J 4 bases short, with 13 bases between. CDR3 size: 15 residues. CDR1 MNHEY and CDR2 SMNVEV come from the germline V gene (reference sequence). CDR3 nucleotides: TGTGCCAGCAGTTTATTGGCCGGAACCGGCTATGGCTACACCTTC. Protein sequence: CASSLLAGTGYGYTF.

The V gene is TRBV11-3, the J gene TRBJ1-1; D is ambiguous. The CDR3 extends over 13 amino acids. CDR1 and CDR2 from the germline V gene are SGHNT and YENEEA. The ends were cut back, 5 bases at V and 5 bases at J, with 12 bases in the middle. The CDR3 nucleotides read TGTGCCAGCAGCCAACAAACCGGGACTGAAGCTTTCTTT. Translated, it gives CASSQQTGTEAFF.

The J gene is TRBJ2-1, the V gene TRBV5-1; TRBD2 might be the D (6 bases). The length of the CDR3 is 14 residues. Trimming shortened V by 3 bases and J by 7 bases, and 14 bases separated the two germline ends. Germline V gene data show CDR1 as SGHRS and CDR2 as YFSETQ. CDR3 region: CASSWAGRPNEQFF. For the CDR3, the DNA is TGCGCCAGCAGCTGGGCGGGACGACCGAATGAGCAGTTCTTC.

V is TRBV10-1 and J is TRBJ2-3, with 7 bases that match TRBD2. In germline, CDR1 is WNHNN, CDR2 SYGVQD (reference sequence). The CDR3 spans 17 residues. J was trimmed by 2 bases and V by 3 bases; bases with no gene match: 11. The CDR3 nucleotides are TGCGCCAGCAGTGACGGAGGCCTAGCGGACACCACAGATACGCAGTATTTT. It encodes CASSDGGLADTTDTQYF.

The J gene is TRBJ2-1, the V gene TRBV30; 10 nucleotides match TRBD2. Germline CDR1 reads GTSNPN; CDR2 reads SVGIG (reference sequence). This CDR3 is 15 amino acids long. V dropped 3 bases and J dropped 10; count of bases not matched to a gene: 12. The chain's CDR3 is CAWSPGVAGGGEQFF. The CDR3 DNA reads TGTGCCTGGAGCCCCGGGGTAGCGGGAGGCGGGGAGCAGTTCTTC. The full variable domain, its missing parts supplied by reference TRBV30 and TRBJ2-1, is SQTIHQWPATLVQPVGSPLSLECTVEGTSNPNLYWYRQAAGRGLQLLFYSVGIGQISSEVPQNLSASRPQDRQFILSSKKLLLSDSGFYLCAWSPGVAGGGEQFFGPGTRLTVL.

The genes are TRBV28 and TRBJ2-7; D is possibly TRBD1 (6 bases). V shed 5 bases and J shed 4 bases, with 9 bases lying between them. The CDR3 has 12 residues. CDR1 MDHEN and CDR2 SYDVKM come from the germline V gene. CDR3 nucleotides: TGTGCCAGCAGTCAAACAGGGTACGAGCAGTACTTC. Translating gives CASSQTGYEQYF. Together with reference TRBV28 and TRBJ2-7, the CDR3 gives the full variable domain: DVKVTQSSRYLVKRTGEKVFLECVQDMDHENMFWYRQDPGLGLRLIYFSYDVKMKEKGDIPEGYSVSREKKERFSLILESASTNQTSMYLCASSQTGYEQYFGPGTRLTVT.

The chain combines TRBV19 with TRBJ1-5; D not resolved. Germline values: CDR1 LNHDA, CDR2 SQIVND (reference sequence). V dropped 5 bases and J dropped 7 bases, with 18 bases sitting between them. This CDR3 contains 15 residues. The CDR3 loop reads CASSPGRSPGQPQHF. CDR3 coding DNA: TGTGCCAGTAGTCCCGGGAGATCCCCCGGGCAGCCCCAGCATTTT.

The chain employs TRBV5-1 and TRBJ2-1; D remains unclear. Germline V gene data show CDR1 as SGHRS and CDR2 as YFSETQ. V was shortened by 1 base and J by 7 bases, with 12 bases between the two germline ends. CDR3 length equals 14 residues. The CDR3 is CASSLSGLGNEQFF. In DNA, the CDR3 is TGCGCCAGCAGCTTGTCCGGGCTTGGGAATGAGCAGTTCTTC. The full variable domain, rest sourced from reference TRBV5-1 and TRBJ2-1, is KAGVTQTPRYLIKTRGQQVTLSCSPISGHRSVSWYQQTPGQGLQFLFEYFSETQRNKGNFPGRFSGRQFSNSRSEMNVSTLELGDSALYLCASSLSGLGNEQFFGPGTRLTVL.